This TCR beta chain was observed in a study of blood T cell repertoires in COVID-19. Study as a whole: The samples span acute and convalescent COVID-19 from the United States, Italy and Spain.

The V gene's germline CDR1 is LGHNT and CDR2 FRNRAP. The J segment lost 0 bases and the V segment lost 1 base, leaving 8 bases of the junction unmatched. CDR3 size: 18 residues. Original handling: Reference gene primer amplification gave estimated nucleated cell counts. The protocol was immunoSEQ multiplex PCR, while the TCRdb copy is restricted to in-frame clones and leaves out a portion. V, J and clone size are those of that table, while D and trimming were read from the DNA. Of about 330,000 clones listed, 80% to 90% were seen once; the top ten hold around 8.9%. While infection was still active, Seattle patients were enrolled and then followed longitudinally.

The chain carries TRBV12-5 and TRBJ1-4; 7 bases match TRBD1. Sample: peripheral blood. This receptor was taken from a man aged 30 to 45 with COVID-19, enrolled during active disease. The CDR3 reads CASGLGTGTVATNEKLFF. The CDR3, as DNA: TGTGCTAGTGGTTTGGGTACCGGGACAGTTGCAACTAATGAAAAACTGTTTTTT.